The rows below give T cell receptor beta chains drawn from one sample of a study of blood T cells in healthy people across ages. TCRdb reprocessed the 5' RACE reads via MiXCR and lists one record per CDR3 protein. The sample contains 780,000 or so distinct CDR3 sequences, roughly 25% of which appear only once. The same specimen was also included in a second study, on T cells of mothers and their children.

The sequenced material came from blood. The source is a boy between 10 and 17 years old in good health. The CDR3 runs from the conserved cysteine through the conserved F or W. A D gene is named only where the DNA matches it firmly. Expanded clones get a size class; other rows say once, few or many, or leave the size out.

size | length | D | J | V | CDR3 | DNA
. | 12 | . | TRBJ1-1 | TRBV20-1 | CSAFRGNTEAFF | TGCAGTGCTTTTAGGGGTAACACTGAAGCTTTCTTT
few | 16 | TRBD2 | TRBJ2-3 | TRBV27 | CASSWASGTGTDTQYF | TGTGCCAGCAGTTGGGCTAGCGGGACTGGCACAGATACGCAGTATTTT
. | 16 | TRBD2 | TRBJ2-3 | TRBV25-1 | CASSARPGLGGDTQYF | TGTGCCAGCAGTGCTCGACCGGGACTAGGAGGTGATACGCAGTATTTT
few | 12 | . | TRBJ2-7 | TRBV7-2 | CASSYAGYEQYF | TGTGCCAGCAGCTACGCGGGCTACGAGCAGTACTTC
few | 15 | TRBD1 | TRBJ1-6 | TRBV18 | CASSPRTGVDSPLHF | TGTGCCAGCTCACCGAGGACAGGGGTCGATTCACCCCTCCACTTT
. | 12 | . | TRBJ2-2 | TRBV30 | CAVFANTGELFF | TGTGCTGTGTTCGCGAACACCGGGGAGCTGTTTTTT
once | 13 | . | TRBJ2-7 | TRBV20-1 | CSARDSDGYEQYF | TGCAGTGCTAGAGACTCCGACGGGTACGAGCAGTACTTC
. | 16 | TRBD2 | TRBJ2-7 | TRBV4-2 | CASSQVGTSGAYEQYF | TGTGCCAGCAGCCAAGTAGGGACTAGCGGGGCCTACGAGCAGTACTTC
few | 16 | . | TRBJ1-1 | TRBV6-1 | CASSSGARYWNTEAFF | TGTGCCAGCAGCTCAGGGGCGAGGTATTGGAACACTGAAGCTTTCTTT
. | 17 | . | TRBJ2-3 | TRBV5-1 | CASSVRRDGISTDTQYF | TGCGCCAGCAGCGTACGCCGGGACGGGATTAGCACAGATACGCAGTATTTT
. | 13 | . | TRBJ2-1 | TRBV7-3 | CASSLGNYNEQFF | TGTGCCAGCAGCTTAGGCAACTACAATGAGCAGTTCTTC
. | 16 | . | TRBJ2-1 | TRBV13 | CASSLGRRGEDNEQFF | TGTGCCAGCAGCTTAGGCCGCAGGGGGGAAGACAATGAGCAGTTCTTC
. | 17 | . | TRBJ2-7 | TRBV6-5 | CASSYWEISEGNYEQYF | TGTGCCAGCAGTTACTGGGAAATTTCAGAAGGAAACTACGAGCAGTACTTC
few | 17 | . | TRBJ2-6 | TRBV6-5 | CASSSSGPYSGANVLTF | TGTGCCAGCAGTTCGTCCGGGCCGTACTCTGGGGCCAACGTCCTGACTTTC
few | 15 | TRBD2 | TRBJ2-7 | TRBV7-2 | CASSTAGGGSYEQYF | TGTGCCAGCAGCACAGCGGGAGGGGGCTCCTACGAGCAGTACTTC
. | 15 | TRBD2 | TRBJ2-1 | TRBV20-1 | CSARDLAGGRDEQFF | TGCAGTGCTAGAGATCTGGCGGGGGGGCGCGATGAGCAGTTCTTC
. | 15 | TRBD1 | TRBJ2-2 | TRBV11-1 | CASEAGTAYTGELFF | TGTGCCAGCGAGGCCGGGACAGCATACACCGGGGAGCTGTTTTTT
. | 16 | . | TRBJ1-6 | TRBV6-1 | CASSRSPGTGNSPLHF | TGTGCCAGCAGTCGGTCCCCCGGGACGGGAAATTCACCCCTCCACTTT
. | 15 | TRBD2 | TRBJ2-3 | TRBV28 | CASSPGGAGGDTQYF | TGTGCCAGCAGTCCCGGAGGGGCGGGAGGGGATACGCAGTATTTT
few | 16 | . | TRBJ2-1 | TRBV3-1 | CASSQDAGRFTHEQFF | TGTGCCAGCAGCCAAGATGCCGGCAGATTTACCCATGAGCAGTTCTTC
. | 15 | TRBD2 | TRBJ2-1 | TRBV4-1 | CASRLTSGRGNEQFF | TGCGCCAGCAGGTTGACTAGCGGGAGGGGCAATGAGCAGTTCTTC
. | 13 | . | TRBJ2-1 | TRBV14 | CASSQRFYNEQFF | TGTGCCAGCAGCCAGAGATTCTACAATGAGCAGTTCTTC
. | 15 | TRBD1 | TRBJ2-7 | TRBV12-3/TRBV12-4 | CASSDPGQGRYEQYF | TGTGCCAGCAGTGACCCGGGACAGGGTCGCTACGAGCAGTACTTC
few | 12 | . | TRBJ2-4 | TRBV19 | CASSKAKNIQYF | TGTGCCAGTAGTAAGGCCAAAAACATTCAGTACTTC
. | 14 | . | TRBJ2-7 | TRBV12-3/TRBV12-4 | CASKFTEKLYEQYF | TGTGCCAGCAAATTTACAGAGAAGCTCTACGAGCAGTACTTC
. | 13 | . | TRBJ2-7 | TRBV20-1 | CSATTARTHEQYF | TGCAGTGCTACAACAGCCCGGACCCACGAGCAGTACTTC
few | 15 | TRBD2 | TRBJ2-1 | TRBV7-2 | CASSLGGSGSSEQFF | TGTGCCAGCAGCTTAGGTGGTAGCGGGAGCAGTGAGCAGTTCTTC
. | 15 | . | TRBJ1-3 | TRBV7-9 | CASSRVGDSGNTTYF | TGTGCCAGCAGTCGCGTCGGGGACTCTGGAAACACCACATATTTT
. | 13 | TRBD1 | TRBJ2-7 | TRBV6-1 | CASSVTGGYEQYF | TGTGCCAGCAGTGTAACAGGGGGATACGAGCAGTACTTC
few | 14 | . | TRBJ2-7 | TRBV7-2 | CASSSAGGNYEQYF | TGTGCCAGCAGCTCGGCAGGGGGGAACTACGAGCAGTACTTC
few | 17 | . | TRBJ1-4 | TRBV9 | CASSVGGWGGLNEKLFF | TGTGCCAGCAGCGTAGGTGGATGGGGGGGCTTAAATGAAAAACTGTTTTTT
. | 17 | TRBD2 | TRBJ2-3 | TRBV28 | CASSFDGLAGGTDTQYF | TGTGCCAGCAGTTTCGACGGACTAGCGGGAGGCACAGATACGCAGTATTTT
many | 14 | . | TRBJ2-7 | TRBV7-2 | CASSLVTSSYEQYF | TGTGCCAGCAGCTTAGTGACTAGCTCCTACGAGCAGTACTTC
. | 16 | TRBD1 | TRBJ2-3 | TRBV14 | CASSLGQGAVTDTQYF | TGTGCCAGCAGCCTCGGACAGGGGGCAGTCACAGATACGCAGTATTTT
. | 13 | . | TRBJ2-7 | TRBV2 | CASSDSLTYEQYF | TGTGCCAGCAGTGACAGCCTGACCTACGAGCAGTACTTC
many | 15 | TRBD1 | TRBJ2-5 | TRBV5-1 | CASSLGTGGVETQYF | TGCGCCAGCAGCTTGGGGACAGGGGGCGTCGAGACCCAGTACTTC
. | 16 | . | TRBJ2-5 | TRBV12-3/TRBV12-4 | CASSPGSWGVGETQYF | TGTGCCAGCAGCCCGGGGTCGTGGGGGGTCGGGGAGACCCAGTACTTC
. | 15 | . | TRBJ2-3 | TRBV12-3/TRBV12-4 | CASRTGRVGTDTQYF | TGTGCCAGCAGAACCGGGAGAGTGGGCACAGATACGCAGTATTTT
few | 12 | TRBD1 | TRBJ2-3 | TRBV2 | CASRGQGDTQYF | TGTGCCAGCAGGGGACAGGGAGATACGCAGTATTTT
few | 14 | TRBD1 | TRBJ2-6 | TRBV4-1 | CASTDRAGANVLTF | TGCGCCAGCACCGACAGGGCTGGGGCCAACGTCCTGACTTTC
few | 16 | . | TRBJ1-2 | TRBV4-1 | CASSQAPGRENYGYTF | TGCGCCAGCAGCCAAGCTCCGGGCAGGGAGAACTATGGCTACACCTTC
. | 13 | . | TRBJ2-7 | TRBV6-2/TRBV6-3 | CASSSVDAYEQYF | TGTGCCAGCAGCTCCGTGGATGCCTACGAGCAGTACTTC
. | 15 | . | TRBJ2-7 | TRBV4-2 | CASSPMAGTAYEQYF | TGTGCCAGCAGCCCCATGGCGGGAACGGCCTACGAGCAGTACTTC
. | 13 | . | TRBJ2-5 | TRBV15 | CATSRGWIETQYF | TGTGCCACCAGCAGAGGTTGGATAGAGACCCAGTACTTC
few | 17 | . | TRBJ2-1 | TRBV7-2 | CASSLLSPQGGQGEQFF | TGTGCCAGCAGCCTCTTAAGCCCGCAGGGGGGGCAGGGTGAGCAGTTCTTC
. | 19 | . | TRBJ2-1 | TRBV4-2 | CASSNPQGRPTHSYNEQFF | TGTGCCAGCAGCAATCCACAGGGTCGGCCAACTCACTCCTACAATGAGCAGTTCTTC
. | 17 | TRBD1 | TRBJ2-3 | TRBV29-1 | CSVEDPTTGTSADTQYF | TGCAGCGTTGAAGATCCAACGACAGGGACAAGCGCAGATACGCAGTATTTT
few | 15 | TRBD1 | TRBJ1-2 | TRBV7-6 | CASSPQMTGGYGYTF | TGTGCCAGCAGCCCCCAGATGACAGGGGGATATGGCTACACCTTC
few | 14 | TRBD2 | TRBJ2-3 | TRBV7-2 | CASSPLANTDTQYF | TGTGCCAGCAGCCCACTAGCGAACACAGATACGCAGTATTTT
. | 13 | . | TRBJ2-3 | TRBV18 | CASSPRLTDTQYF | TGTGCCAGCTCACCACGACTTACAGATACGCAGTATTTT
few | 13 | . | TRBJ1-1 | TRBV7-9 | CASSSTATTEAFF | TGTGCCAGCAGCTCGACAGCTACCACTGAAGCTTTCTTT
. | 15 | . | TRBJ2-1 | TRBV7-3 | CASSVDLFSYNEQFF | TGTGCCAGCAGCGTGGACTTGTTCTCCTACAATGAGCAGTTCTTC
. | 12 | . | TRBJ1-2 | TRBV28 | CAIRTESYGYTF | TGTGCCATCCGGACGGAAAGCTATGGCTACACCTTC
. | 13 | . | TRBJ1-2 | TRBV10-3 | CAITEVLNMGYTF | TGTGCCATCACGGAGGTCTTGAACATGGGCTACACCTTC
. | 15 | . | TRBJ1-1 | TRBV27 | CASSTRTSPGTEAFF | TGTGCCAGCAGTACCCGGACTTCCCCGGGGACTGAAGCTTTCTTT